This T cell receptor beta chain was captured by sequencing in a study of T-cell reconstitution after alpha-beta-depleted transplantation in children. General study findings and limits: T-cell numbers and diversity one year post-transplant derived largely from freshly generated T cells.

The CDR3 has 15 amino acids. J was trimmed by 13 bases and V by 2 bases; bases with no gene match: 10. The germline V gene encodes CDR1 LGHDT and CDR2 YNNKEL (reference sequence). In its sample, this clonotype was seen many times. As yet, its antigen is unknown. The authors prepared the TCRbeta library with unique molecular identifiers. Using its own MiXCR run on the PCR reads, TCRdb lists one record per CDR3 protein. The profile shows 250,000 to 300,000 distinct CDR3 sequences, roughly 7.8% of them singletons. This TCR was recovered from a female patient under 10 years old who had a stem cell transplant for Fanconi anemia, so the T cells may come from the graft donor. The chain has TRBV3-1 and TRBJ2-6; TRBD1 matches 8 bases. Sequences were derived from peripheral blood, sampled 360 days after TCRalphabeta/CD19-depleted stem cell transplant. The CDR3 nucleotides are TGTGCCAGCAGCCAACCCGGGACAGGTGCAGGTGTCCTGACTTTC. Encoded protein: CASSQPGTGAGVLTF.